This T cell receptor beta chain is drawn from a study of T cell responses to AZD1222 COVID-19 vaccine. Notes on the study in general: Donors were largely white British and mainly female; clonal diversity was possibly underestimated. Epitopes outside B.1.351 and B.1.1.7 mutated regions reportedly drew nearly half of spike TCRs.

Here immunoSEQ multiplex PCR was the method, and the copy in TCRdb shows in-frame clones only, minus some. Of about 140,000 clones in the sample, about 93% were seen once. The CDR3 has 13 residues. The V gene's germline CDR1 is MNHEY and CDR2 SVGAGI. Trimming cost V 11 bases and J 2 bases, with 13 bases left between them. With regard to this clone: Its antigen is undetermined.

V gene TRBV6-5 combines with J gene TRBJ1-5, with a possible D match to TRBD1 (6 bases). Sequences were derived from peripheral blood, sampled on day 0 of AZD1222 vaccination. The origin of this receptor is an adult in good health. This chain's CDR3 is CAARGGRNQPQHF. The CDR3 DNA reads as TGTGCCGCGAGGGGGGGCCGCAATCAGCCCCAGCATTTT.